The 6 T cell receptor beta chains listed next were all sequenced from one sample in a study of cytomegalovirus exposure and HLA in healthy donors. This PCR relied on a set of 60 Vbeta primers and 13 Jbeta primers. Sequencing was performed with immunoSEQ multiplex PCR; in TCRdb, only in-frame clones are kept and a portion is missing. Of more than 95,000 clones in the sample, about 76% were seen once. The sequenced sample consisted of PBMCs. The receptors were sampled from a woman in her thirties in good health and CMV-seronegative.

CDR3 residues: CASRWTGPSGNEQFF. CDR3 nucleotides: TGTGCCAGCAGGTGGACAGGGCCATCGGGGAATGAGCAGTTCTTC. V gene TRBV6-1 combines with J gene TRBJ2-1, with TRBD1 matching 8 bases. The CDR3 covers 15 residues. CDR1 is MNHNS and CDR2 is SASEGT in the germline V gene. With V trimmed by 6 bases and J by 7 bases, 11 bases remained unmatched.

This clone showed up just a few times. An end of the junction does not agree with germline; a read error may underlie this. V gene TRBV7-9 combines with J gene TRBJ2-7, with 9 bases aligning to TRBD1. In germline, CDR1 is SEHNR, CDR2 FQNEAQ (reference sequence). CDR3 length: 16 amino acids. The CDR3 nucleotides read TGTTCCAGCAGCTTCCCCCTAGGGGACAGGGTACACGAGCAGTACTTC. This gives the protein CSSSFPLGDRVHEQYF.

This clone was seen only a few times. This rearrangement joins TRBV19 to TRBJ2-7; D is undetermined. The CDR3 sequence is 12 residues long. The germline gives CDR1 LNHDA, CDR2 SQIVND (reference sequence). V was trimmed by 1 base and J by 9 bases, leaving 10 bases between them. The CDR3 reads CASSIAPRGQYF. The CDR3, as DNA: TGTGCCAGTAGTATAGCCCCCAGAGGGCAGTACTTC.

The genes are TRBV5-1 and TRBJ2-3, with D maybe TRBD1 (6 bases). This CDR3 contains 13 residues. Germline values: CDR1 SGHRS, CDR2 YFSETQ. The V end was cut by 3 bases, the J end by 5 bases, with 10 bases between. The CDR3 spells CASSWTEKDTQYF. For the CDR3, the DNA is TGCGCCAGCAGCTGGACAGAAAAAGATACGCAGTATTTT.

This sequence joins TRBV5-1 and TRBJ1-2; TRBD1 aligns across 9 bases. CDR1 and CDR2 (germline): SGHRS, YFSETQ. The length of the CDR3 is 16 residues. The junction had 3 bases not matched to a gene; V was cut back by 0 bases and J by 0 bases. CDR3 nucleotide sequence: TGCGCCAGCAGCTTGGGGACAGGGGTATCTAACTATGGCTACACCTTC. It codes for CASSLGTGVSNYGYTF.

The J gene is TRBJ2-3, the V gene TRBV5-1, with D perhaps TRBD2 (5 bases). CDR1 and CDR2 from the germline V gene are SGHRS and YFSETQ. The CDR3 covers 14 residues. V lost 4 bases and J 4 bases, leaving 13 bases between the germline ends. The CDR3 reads CASSVPSRADTQYF. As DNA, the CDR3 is TGCGCCAGCAGCGTCCCCTCGAGGGCAGATACGCAGTATTTT.